The sequence of this T cell receptor (beta chain) was determined in a study of blood T cells in healthy people across ages. Study at large: The template switching approach captured approximately one barcoded beta molecule for every two T cells.

Alongside a J-beta primer mix, a sample-barcoded 5' primer served in a second PCR lasting about 7 to 11 cycles. Every cDNA molecule bore a tag from a template-switch adaptor containing 12 random nucleotides. MiXCR, run by TCRdb on the 5' RACE reads, gives a single entry per CDR3 protein. This table has roughly 1.7 million distinct CDR3 sequences, roughly 30% appearing once. This clonotype was observed many times. Antigen specificity is unknown. V lost 6 bases to trimming and J lost 3 bases, with 9 bases between them. This CDR3 contains 12 residues. Germline-derived CDR1 and CDR2 are LGHDT and YNNKEL (reference sequence). Study observations and caveats: Diversity of TCR beta correlated strongly with naive T cell percentage.

Extracted total RNA amounted to at least 5.5 micrograms for each sample. The sequenced sample consisted of blood. This sequence joins TRBV3-1 and TRBJ2-7; D remains unclear. The sequence came from a woman in her twenties or thirties in good health. CDR3 region: CASSPDFYEQYF. The CDR3 nucleotides are TGTGCCAGCAGTCCCGATTTCTACGAGCAGTACTTC.